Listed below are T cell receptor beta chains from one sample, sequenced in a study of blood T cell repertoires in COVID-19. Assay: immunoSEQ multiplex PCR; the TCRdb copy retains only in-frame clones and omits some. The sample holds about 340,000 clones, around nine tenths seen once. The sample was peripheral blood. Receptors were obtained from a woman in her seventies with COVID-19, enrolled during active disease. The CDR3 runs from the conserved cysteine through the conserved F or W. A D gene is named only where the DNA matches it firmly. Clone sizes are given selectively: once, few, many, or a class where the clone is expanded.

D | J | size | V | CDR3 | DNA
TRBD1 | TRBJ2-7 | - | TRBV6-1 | CASTSDRASYEQYF | TGTGCCAGCACCTCGGACAGGGCCTCCTACGAGCAGTACTTC
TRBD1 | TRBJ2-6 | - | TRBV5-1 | CASGQGDSGANVLTF | TGCGCCAGCGGACAGGGGGACTCTGGGGCCAACGTCCTGACTTTC
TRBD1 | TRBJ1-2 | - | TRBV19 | CASSRDRVRGYTF | TGTGCCAGTAGTAGGGACAGGGTTAGAGGCTACACCTTC
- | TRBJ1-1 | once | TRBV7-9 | CASSPWNTEAFF | TGTGCCAGCAGCCCTTGGAACACTGAAGCTTTCTTT
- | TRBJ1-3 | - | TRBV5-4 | CASSLGENSGNTIYF | TGTGCCAGCAGCTTGGGCGAAAACTCTGGAAACACCATATATTTT
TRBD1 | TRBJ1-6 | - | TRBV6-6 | CASSYGTGYNSPLHF | TGTGCCAGCAGTTACGGGACAGGGTATAATTCACCCCTCCACTTT
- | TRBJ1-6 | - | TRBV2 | CASSESIGQGNSPLHF | TGTGCCAGCAGTGAATCCATCGGGCAGGGAAATTCACCCCTCCACTTT
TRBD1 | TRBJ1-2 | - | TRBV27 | CASSGQGAGGYTF | TGTGCCAGCAGTGGCCAGGGGGCGGGGGGCTACACCTTC
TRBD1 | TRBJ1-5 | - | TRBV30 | CAWSTRQGRGSNQPQHF | TGTGCCTGGAGTACTAGACAGGGAAGAGGGAGCAATCAGCCCCAGCATTTT
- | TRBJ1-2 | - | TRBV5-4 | CASRMDKLDSFRGYTF | TGTGCCAGCAGGATGGACAAGCTCGACTCTTTTAGGGGCTACACCTTC
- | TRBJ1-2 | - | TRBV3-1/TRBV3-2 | CASSQNRVGYTF | TGTGCCAGCAGCCAAAACAGGGTTGGCTACACCTTC
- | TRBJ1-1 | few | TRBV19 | CASIKVPGTEAFF | TGTGCCAGTATCAAGGTCCCGGGGACTGAAGCTTTCTTT
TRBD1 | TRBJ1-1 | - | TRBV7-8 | CASSFRQGARAFF | TGTGCCAGCAGCTTCCGACAGGGGGCGCGAGCTTTCTTT
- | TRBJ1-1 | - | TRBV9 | CASSEDPQDPHEAFF | TGTGCCAGCAGCGAAGATCCACAGGACCCTCATGAAGCTTTCTTT
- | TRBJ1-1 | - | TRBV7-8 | CASSLIPGKNTEAFF | TGTGCCAGCAGCTTAATCCCAGGGAAGAACACTGAAGCTTTCTTT
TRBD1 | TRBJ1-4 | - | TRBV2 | CASTPRQGMTNEKLFF | TGTGCCAGCACCCCTCGACAGGGTATGACTAATGAAAAACTGTTTTTT
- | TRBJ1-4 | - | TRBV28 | CAVSGEKLFF | TGTGCCGTCAGCGGGGAAAAACTGTTTTTT
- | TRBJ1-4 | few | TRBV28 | CASLVGGAKANEKLFF | TGTGCCAGTCTCGTCGGGGGGGCTAAGGCTAATGAAAAACTGTTTTTT
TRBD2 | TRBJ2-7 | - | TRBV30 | CAWSVSGGAWGEQYF | TGTGCCTGGAGTGTTAGCGGGGGGGCCTGGGGCGAGCAGTACTTC
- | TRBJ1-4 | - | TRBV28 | CASSYRGATNEKLFF | TGTGCCAGCAGTTACCGGGGGGCAACTAATGAAAAACTGTTTTTT
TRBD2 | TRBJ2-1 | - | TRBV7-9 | CASLGLAGSPRYNEQFF | TGTGCCAGCCTGGGACTAGCGGGGTCCCCGCGATACAATGAGCAGTTCTTC
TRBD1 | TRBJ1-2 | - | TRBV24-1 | CATSDPGTGNYGYTF | TGTGCCACCAGTGACCCCGGGACAGGGAACTATGGCTACACCTTC
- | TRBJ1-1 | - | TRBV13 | CASSSTGGGLMNTEAFF | TGTGCCAGCAGCTCCACCGGGGGGGGCTTAATGAACACTGAAGCTTTCTTT
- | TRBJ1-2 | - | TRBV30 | CAARTGGRGYTF | TGTGCCGCCAGGACGGGGGGCCGTGGCTACACCTTC
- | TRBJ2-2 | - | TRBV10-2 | CASSVEITGELFF | TGCGCCAGCAGTGTTGAGATCACCGGGGAGCTGTTTTTT
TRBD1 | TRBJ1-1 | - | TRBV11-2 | CASSSKQGANTEAFF | TGTGCCAGCAGCTCAAAACAGGGGGCGAACACTGAAGCTTTCTTT
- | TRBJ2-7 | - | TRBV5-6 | CASSMGLGTETYEQYF | TGTGCCAGCAGCATGGGACTCGGGACAGAAACCTACGAGCAGTACTTC
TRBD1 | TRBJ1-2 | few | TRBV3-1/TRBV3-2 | CASSPRDRGNYGYTF | TGTGCCAGCAGCCCTCGGGACAGGGGCAACTATGGCTACACCTTC
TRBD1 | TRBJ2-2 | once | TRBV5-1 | CASSARQGANGELFF | TGCGCCAGCAGCGCCCGTCAGGGGGCGAACGGGGAGCTGTTTTTT
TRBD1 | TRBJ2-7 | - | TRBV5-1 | CASSSGQGLTYEQYF | TGCGCCAGCAGCTCGGGACAGGGGTTAACCTACGAGCAGTACTTC
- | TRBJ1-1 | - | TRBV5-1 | CASSLAAGGTEAFF | TGCGCCAGCAGCTTGGCCGCCGGGGGGACTGAAGCTTTCTTT
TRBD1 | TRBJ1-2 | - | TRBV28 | CASRQGHGYTF | TGTGCCAGTCGACAGGGGCATGGCTACACCTTC
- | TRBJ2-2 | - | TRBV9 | CASSVEERPTGELFF | TGTGCCAGCAGCGTAGAGGAGCGTCCCACCGGGGAGCTGTTTTTT
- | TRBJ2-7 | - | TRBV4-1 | CASSFHGREHEQYF | TGCGCCAGCAGCTTCCACGGCAGGGAACACGAGCAGTACTTC
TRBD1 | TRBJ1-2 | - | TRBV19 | CASRDRESGYTF | TGTGCCAGTAGGGACAGGGAGTCTGGCTACACCTTC
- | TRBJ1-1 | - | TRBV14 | CASGEGSLTEAFF | TGTGCCAGCGGGGAGGGGAGTCTCACTGAAGCTTTCTTT
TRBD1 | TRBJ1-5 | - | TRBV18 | CASSPRQGGNQPQHF | TGTGCCAGCTCACCGAGACAGGGAGGCAATCAGCCCCAGCATTTT
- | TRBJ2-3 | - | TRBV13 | CASSPPEGASTDTQYF | TGTGCCAGCAGCCCACCGGAGGGGGCTAGCACAGATACGCAGTATTTT
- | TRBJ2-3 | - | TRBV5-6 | CASKPQGGLTDTQYF | TGTGCCAGCAAGCCCCAGGGAGGATTGACAGATACGCAGTATTTT
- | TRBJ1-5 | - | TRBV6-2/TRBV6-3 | CASSYLGEHPPQHF | TGTGCCAGCAGTTACTTAGGGGAACATCCGCCCCAGCATTTT
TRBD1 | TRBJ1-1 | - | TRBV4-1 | CASSQGQGRNTEAFF | TGCGCCAGCAGCCAAGGACAGGGAAGAAACACTGAAGCTTTCTTT
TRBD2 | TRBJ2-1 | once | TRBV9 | CASSVGTSGIYPYNEQFF | TGTGCCAGCAGCGTAGGGACTAGCGGAATATACCCCTACAATGAGCAGTTCTTC
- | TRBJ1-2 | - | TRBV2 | CASSTDGYTF | TGTGCCAGCAGCACAGATGGCTACACCTTC
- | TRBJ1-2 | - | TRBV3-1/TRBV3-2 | CASSQGMGAGYTF | TGTGCCAGCAGCCAAGGGATGGGGGCGGGCTACACCTTC
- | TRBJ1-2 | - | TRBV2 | CASSEGNRVYGYTF | TGTGCCAGCAGTGAAGGTAACCGAGTATATGGCTACACCTTC
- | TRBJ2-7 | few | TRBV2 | CASRTETYEQYF | TGTGCCAGCAGGACAGAAACGTACGAGCAGTACTTC
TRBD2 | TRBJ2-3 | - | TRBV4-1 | CASSHPPAGGPRTDTQYF | TGCGCCAGCAGCCACCCCCCAGCGGGGGGACCTCGCACAGATACGCAGTATTTT
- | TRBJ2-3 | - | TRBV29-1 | CSVEGLPSSTDTQYF | TGCAGCGTTGAGGGCCTCCCTTCTAGCACAGATACGCAGTATTTT
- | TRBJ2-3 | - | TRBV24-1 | CATSDTQVTDTQYF | TGTGCCACCAGTGATACCCAGGTCACAGATACGCAGTATTTT
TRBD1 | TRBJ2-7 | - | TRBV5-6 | CASSLADRAEQYF | TGTGCCAGCAGCTTGGCCGACAGGGCGGAGCAGTACTTC
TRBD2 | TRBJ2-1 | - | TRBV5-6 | CASSDSGGANEQFF | TGTGCCAGCAGCGATAGCGGGGGGGCAAATGAGCAGTTCTTC
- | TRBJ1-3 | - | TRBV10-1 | CASSLGVHAGNTIYF | TGCGCCAGCAGTTTAGGGGTACACGCCGGAAACACCATATATTTT